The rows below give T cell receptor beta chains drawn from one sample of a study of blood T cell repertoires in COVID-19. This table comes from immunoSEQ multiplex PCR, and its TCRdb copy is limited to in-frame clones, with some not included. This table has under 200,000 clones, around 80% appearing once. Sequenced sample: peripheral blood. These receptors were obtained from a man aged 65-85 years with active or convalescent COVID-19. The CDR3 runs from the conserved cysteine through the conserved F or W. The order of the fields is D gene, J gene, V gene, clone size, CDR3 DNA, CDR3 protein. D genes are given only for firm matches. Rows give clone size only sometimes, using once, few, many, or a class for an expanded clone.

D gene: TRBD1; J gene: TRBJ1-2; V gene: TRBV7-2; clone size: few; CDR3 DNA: TGTGCCAGCAGCCGCCGGAGACAGGGGGCCGCTAACTATGGCTACACCTTC; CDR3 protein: CASSRRRQGAANYGYTF
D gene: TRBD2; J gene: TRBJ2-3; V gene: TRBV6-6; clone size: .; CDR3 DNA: TGTGCCAGCAGTCGTCGGGGGGGGACTAGCGGCACAGATACGCAGTATTTT; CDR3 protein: CASSRRGGTSGTDTQYF
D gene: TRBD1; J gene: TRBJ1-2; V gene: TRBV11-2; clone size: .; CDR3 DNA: TGTGCCAGCAGCACGGGGACAGGGTTTGATGGCTACACCTTC; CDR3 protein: CASSTGTGFDGYTF
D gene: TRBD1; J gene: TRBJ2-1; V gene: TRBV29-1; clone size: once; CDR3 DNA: TGCAGCGCGGCGGGACAGGGGGGCCGAAGCTCCTACAATGAGCAGTTCTTC; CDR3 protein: CSAAGQGGRSSYNEQFF
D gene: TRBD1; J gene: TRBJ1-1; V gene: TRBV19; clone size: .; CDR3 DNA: TGTGCCAGTAGTATAGGTACAGGGGGCGCGTACACTGAAGCTTTCTTT; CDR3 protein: CASSIGTGGAYTEAFF
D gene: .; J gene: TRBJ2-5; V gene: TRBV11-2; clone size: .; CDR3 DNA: TGTGCCAGCAGTCCTGACAGGCAAGAGACCCAGTACTTC; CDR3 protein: CASSPDRQETQYF
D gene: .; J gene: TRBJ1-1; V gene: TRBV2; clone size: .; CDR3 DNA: TGTGCCAGCAGTGCCGAGGGAAACACTGAAGCTTTCTTT; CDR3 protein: CASSAEGNTEAFF
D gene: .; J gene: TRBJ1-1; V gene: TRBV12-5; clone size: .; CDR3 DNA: TGTGCTAGTGGTTTTCGAGGGAACACTGAAGCTTTCTTT; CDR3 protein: CASGFRGNTEAFF
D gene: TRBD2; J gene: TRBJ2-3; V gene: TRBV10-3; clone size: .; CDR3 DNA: TGTGCCATCAGTGGGGGACTAGCGGGAGTAGATACGCAGTATTTT; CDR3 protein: CAISGGLAGVDTQYF
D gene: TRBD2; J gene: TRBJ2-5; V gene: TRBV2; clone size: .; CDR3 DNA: TGTGCCAGCAGCGCCGGGACTAGGTTAGAGACCCAGTACTTC; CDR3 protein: CASSAGTRLETQYF
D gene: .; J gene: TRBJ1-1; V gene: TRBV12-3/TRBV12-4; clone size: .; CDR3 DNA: TGTGCCAGCAGTGGACTGGATTTTAGGGAAGCTTTCTTT; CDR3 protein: CASSGLDFREAFF
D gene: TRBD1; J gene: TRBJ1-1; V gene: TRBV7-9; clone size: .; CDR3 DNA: TGTGCCAGCAGCTTAGAAGGGACAGGGGGCACTGAAGCTTTCTTT; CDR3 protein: CASSLEGTGGTEAFF
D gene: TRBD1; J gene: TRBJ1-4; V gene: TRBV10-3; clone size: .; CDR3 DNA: TGTGCCAGCCAGGGGGCTGCAAATGAAAAACTGTTTTTT; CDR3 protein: CASQGAANEKLFF
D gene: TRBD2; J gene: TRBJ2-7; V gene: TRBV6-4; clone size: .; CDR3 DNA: TGTGCAACCAGCCCTAGCGGGACCCTATCCGAGCAGTACTTC; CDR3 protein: CATSPSGTLSEQYF
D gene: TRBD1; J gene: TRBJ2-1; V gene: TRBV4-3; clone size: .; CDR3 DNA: TGCGCCAGCAGCCAAGTCCCGGGACAGGGTAGCTCCTACAATGAGCAGTTCTTC; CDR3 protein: CASSQVPGQGSSYNEQFF
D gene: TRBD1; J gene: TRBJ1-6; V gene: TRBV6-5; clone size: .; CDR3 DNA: TGTGCCAGCAGTTACCGGGACAGGGAACAGTTTCGCCTCCACTTT; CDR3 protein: CASSYRDREQFRLHF
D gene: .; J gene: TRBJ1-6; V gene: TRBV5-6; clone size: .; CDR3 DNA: TGTGCCAGCAGCACCTACAGGCGGTGGGTCGATTCACCCCTCCACTTT; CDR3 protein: CASSTYRRWVDSPLHF
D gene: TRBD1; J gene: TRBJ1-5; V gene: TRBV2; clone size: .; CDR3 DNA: TGTGCCAGCAGCACAGGGGGATCTCAGCCCCAGCATTTT; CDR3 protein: CASSTGGSQPQHF
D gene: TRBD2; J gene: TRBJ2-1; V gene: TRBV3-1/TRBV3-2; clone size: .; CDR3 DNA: TGTGCCAGCAGCCAAGAAATAGCGGGAGGGAGTCGAGAGCAGTTCTTC; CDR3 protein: CASSQEIAGGSREQFF
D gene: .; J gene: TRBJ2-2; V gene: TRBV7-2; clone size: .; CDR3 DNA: TGTGCCAGCAGCCTACTCAGGGGACCGACGAACACCGGGGAGCTGTTTTTT; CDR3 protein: CASSLLRGPTNTGELFF
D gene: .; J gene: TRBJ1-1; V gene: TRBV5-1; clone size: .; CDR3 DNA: TGCGCCACCAGCCTCGGGGGGCGGACTGAAGCTTTCTTT; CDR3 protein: CATSLGGRTEAFF
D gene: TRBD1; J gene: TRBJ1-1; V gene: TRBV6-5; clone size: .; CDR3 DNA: TGTGCCAGCAGTATCGATTCAGGGGGTGCTGAAGCTTTCTTT; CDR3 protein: CASSIDSGGAEAFF
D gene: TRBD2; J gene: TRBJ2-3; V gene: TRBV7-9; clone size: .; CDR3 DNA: TGTGCCAGCAGCTTGCGGGGGAGTACAGATACGCAGTATTTT; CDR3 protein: CASSLRGSTDTQYF
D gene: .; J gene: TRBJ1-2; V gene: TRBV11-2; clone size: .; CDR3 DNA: TGTGCCAGCAGCTTAGAGGGGCGGCTCGCAGCTAACTATGGCTACACCTTC; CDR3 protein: CASSLEGRLAANYGYTF
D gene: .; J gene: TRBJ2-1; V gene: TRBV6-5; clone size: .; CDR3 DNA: TGTGCCAGCAGTTACTATCGGCACGACAGGCAGTTCTTC; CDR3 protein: CASSYYRHDRQFF
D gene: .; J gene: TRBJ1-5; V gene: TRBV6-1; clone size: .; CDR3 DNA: TGTGCCAGCAGTGAAGCGACATCGAATCAGCCCCAGCATTTT; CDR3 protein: CASSEATSNQPQHF
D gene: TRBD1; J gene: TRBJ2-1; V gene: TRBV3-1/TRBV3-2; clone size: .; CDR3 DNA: TGTGCCAGCAGCCTTCGGACAGGGGAATGGAATGAGCAGTTCTTC; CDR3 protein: CASSLRTGEWNEQFF
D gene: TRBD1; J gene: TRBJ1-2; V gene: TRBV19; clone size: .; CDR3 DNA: TGTGCCAGTAGCATCAAAATCGGGACAGGATTTTATGGCTACACCTTC; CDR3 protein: CASSIKIGTGFYGYTF
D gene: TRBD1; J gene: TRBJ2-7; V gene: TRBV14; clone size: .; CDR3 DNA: TGTGCCAGCAGCCAAAACACAGGGGACTACGAGCAGTACTTC; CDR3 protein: CASSQNTGDYEQYF
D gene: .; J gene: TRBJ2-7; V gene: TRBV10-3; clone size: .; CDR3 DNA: TGTGCCATCAGTACTTTATACGAGCAGTACTTC; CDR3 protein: CAISTLYEQYF
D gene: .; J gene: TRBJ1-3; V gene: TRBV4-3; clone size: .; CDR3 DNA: TGCGCCAGCAGCCAAGATTCCGGGGTACAGGGTAGAAACACCATATATTTT; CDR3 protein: CASSQDSGVQGRNTIYF
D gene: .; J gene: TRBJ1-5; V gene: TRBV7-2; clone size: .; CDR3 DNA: TGTGCCAGCAGCTCAGGACGGGATACTCAGCCCCAGCATTTT; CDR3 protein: CASSSGRDTQPQHF
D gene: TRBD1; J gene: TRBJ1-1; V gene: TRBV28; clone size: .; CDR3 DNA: TGTGCCAGCAGTTTGACAGGGACAGGGATTCTAGGTGAAGCTTTCTTT; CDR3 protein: CASSLTGTGILGEAFF
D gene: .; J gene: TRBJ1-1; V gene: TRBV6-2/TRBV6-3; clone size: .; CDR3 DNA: TGTGCCAGCAGTCCCGGGGGGGCCTCTTCTGGTGAAGCTTTCTTT; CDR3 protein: CASSPGGASSGEAFF
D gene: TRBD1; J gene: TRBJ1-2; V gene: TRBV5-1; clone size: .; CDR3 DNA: TGCGCCAGCAGCCTCGGGACAGCCTGGGCCACCTATGGCTACACCTTC; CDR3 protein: CASSLGTAWATYGYTF
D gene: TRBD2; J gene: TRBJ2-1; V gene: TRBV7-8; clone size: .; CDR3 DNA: TGTGCCAGCAGCTTGGGGACTAGCGGACAAGTCTCCTACAATGAGCAGTTCTTC; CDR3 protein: CASSLGTSGQVSYNEQFF
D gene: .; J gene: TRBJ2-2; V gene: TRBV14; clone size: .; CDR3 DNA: TGTGCCAGCAGCCTAGTGGTAACCGGGGAGCTGTTTTTT; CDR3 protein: CASSLVVTGELFF
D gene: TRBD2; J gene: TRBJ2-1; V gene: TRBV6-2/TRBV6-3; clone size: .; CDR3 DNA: TGTGCCAGCAGCAAGCTAGCGGGGGGACACAATGAGCAGTTCTTC; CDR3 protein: CASSKLAGGHNEQFF
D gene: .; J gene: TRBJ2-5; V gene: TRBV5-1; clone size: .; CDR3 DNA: TGCGCCAGCAGCCAGGAAGCCGTCCCCGGATGGGAGACCCAGTACTTC; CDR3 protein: CASSQEAVPGWETQYF
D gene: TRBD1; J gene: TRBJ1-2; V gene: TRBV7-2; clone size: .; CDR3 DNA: TGTGCCAGCAGTCTCACAGGGGTTGTTCACTATGGCTACACCTTC; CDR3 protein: CASSLTGVVHYGYTF
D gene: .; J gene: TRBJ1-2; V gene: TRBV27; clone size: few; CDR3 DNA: TGTGCCAGCAGTTCATCATCACAGGGATCCTATGGCTACACCTTC; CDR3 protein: CASSSSSQGSYGYTF
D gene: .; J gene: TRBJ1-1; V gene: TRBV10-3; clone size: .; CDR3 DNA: TGTGCCATCAGTGTCGGGGATAACTCAGCTTTCTTT; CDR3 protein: CAISVGDNSAFF
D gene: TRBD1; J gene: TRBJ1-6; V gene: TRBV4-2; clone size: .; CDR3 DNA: TGTGCCAGCAGCCAGGGGGACAGTAGTAGAGTCGGGAATTCACCCCTCCACTTT; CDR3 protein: CASSQGDSSRVGNSPLHF
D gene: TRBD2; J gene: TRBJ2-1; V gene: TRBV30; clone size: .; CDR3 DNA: TGTGCCTGGAGTGAAGGGAAGTCTAGCGGGAGTTGGCATGAGCAGTTCTTC; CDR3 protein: CAWSEGKSSGSWHEQFF
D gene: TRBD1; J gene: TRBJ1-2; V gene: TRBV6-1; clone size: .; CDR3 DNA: TGTGCCAGCAGTGACCAGACAGGGTTGGGGTATGGCTACACCTTC; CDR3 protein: CASSDQTGLGYGYTF
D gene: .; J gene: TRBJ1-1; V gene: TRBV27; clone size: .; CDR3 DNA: TGTGCCAGCAGTTTTTTCCCGGGGAAGAACACTGAAGCTTTCTTT; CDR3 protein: CASSFFPGKNTEAFF